These T cell receptor beta chains were read from a single sample in a study of brain T cells in children with intractable seizures. Sequencing was performed with immunoSEQ multiplex PCR; in TCRdb, only in-frame clones are kept and a portion is missing. The sample has about 340,000 clones, over 90% seen once. Here the sequenced sample was peripheral blood, taken 4 to 5 months after surgery. Receptor source: a boy in the first two years of life with tuberous sclerosis and intractable seizures. Both conserved end residues are part of each CDR3. The D gene is left open where the match is weak. Expanded clones are given a class, and other clones once, few, many or no size at all.

CDR3 DNA	CDR3 protein	J gene	D gene	V gene	clone size
TGTGCCAGCAGTGGAGGACTAGCGGGAGGAGTAAATGAGCAGTTCTTC	CASSGGLAGGVNEQFF	TRBJ2-1	TRBD2	TRBV6-1	-
TGTGCCAGCAGCGCAAGACAGGGGAGCTACGAGCAGTACTTC	CASSARQGSYEQYF	TRBJ2-7	TRBD1	TRBV7-9	-
TGTGCCAGCAGCTTAGTCAGGGACAGGGTAGGACCTGAAGCTTTCTTT	CASSLVRDRVGPEAFF	TRBJ1-1	TRBD1	TRBV7-8	-
TGTGCCAGCAGCGGAGGCTTGGGGACGAAGGCTGAAAAACTGTTTTTT	CASSGGLGTKAEKLFF	TRBJ1-4	-	TRBV5-5	-
TGCAGCGTTGAAAAGACCGATTATGGCTACACCTTC	CSVEKTDYGYTF	TRBJ1-2	-	TRBV29-1	-
TGTGCCAGTAGTCTAGACCGACAGGCCGTGTTCGAGCAGTACTTC	CASSLDRQAVFEQYF	TRBJ2-7	-	TRBV19	-
TGTGCCAGCAGCTTAGTCGCCGGGGGGGAGAGTGGCTACACCTTC	CASSLVAGGESGYTF	TRBJ1-2	-	TRBV7-8	-
TGTGCCAGCGGCCGTAACAGGGGGAGAAATGAGCAGTTCTTC	CASGRNRGRNEQFF	TRBJ2-1	TRBD1	TRBV6-5	-
TGTGCCATCAGTGGACAGGTTGGGAGCCCCTACGAGCAGTACTTC	CAISGQVGSPYEQYF	TRBJ2-7	-	TRBV10-3	-
TGTGCCAGCAGTGCAGCAGGGGTACAGCCCCAGCATTTT	CASSAAGVQPQHF	TRBJ1-5	-	TRBV27	few
TGCGCCAGCAGCCAAGACCGGGCTAGCGGGGGCACAGATACGCAGTATTTT	CASSQDRASGGTDTQYF	TRBJ2-3	TRBD2	TRBV4-1	-
TGCAGCGTTCCTAGTAGCGGGAGCCTCCAAGAGACCCAGTACTTC	CSVPSSGSLQETQYF	TRBJ2-5	TRBD2	TRBV29-1	-
TGTGCCAGCGGGAAAACAGGGGGATATCAGCCCCAGCATTTT	CASGKTGGYQPQHF	TRBJ1-5	TRBD1	TRBV9	-
TGTGCCAGTAGTCCAAACCACCGGGACAGCGGATCCTATGGCTACACCTTC	CASSPNHRDSGSYGYTF	TRBJ1-2	TRBD1	TRBV19	-
TGTGCCAGCAGCTTAGAACTAACCTACGAGCAGTACTTC	CASSLELTYEQYF	TRBJ2-7	-	TRBV13	-
TGTGCCGAAGTAGGACAAGAGGGGTATGGCTACACCTTC	CAEVGQEGYGYTF	TRBJ1-2	-	TRBV5-4	few
TGTGCCAGCAGCAATTCATGGGACCTCGGCACCGGGGAGCTGTTTTTT	CASSNSWDLGTGELFF	TRBJ2-2	-	TRBV11-1	-
TGTGCCAGCAGCACCCGCGTCGGGGCCGCCACCTTC	CASSTRVGAATF	TRBJ1-2	-	TRBV5-8	-
TGTGCCAGCAGCGGGCCAACAGAGAATAATGAAAAACTGTTTTTT	CASSGPTENNEKLFF	TRBJ1-4	-	TRBV9	-
TGTGCCAGCAGCGACACAGATACGCAGTATTTT	CASSDTDTQYF	TRBJ2-3	-	TRBV9	-
TGTGCCAGCAGTTTACCGGCAGATACGCAGTATTTT	CASSLPADTQYF	TRBJ2-3	-	TRBV27	-
TGTGCCAGCAGCTCCCTGGCGGCCACCTTCATGGATACGCAGTATTTT	CASSSLAATFMDTQYF	TRBJ2-3	-	TRBV13	-
TGTGCCAGTAGTATAGATAACAATCAGCCCCAGCATTTT	CASSIDNNQPQHF	TRBJ1-5	-	TRBV19	-
TGTGCCAGCAGCTTATCGGACGACTCCTCTGGAAACACCATATATTTT	CASSLSDDSSGNTIYF	TRBJ1-3	-	TRBV7-2	once
TGCAGCGTTGAACGGGACTATGGCTACACCTTC	CSVERDYGYTF	TRBJ1-2	-	TRBV29-1	once
TGTGCCAGCAATAAGGGGGTAGGGGGATCACCCCTCCACTTT	CASNKGVGGSPLHF	TRBJ1-6	-	TRBV2	once
TGTGCCACCAGCAGAGATCGGGATCTAGGGAGTAGCACAGATACGCAGTATTTT	CATSRDRDLGSSTDTQYF	TRBJ2-3	-	TRBV15	-
TGTGCCAGCACCCGCGGGGACAAGCACTACGAGCAGTACTTC	CASTRGDKHYEQYF	TRBJ2-7	-	TRBV6-5	-